Included here is one T cell receptor (beta chain) sequence, with context. This clone has a single count. Its antigen is still unknown. The input lacks base qualities; no much larger clone sits a single base away. To prepare the library, the immunoSEQ multiplex PCR assay was applied. TCRdb re-hosts the immuneACCESS table, in-frame sequences only. Its copies lack some clones; in the studies checked, an unresolved V gene accounts for under half of them, and the cause for the rest is not known. The sample records some 10,000 clones, about 90% of which are singletons. About 3% of the sample goes to the ten largest clones. The data derive from a study of tumor T cells in aggressive B-cell lymphoma (dated by TCRdb to 2015 to 2018). V is shortened by 6 bases, J by 4 bases, and the region joining them spans 15 bases. The CDR3 runs 14 amino acids, cysteine and phenylalanine included. Of all the DNA, just the CDR3 is kept, 42 bases in frame from base 1. In the germline V gene, CDR1 corresponds to MNHEY and CDR2 to SVGAGI.

Specimen: tumor tissue. The sequence is built from TRBV6-5 and TRBJ1-1; a weak D assignment points to TRBD1 (5 bases agree). The receptor comes from an adult with diffuse large B cell lymphoma. The sequence in DNA is TGTGCCAGCAGAACACTGCGGGGGACCACTGAAGCTTTCTTT. Its coded protein is CASRTLRGTTEAFF.